Listed below are T cell receptor beta chains from one sample, sequenced in a study of cytomegalovirus exposure and HLA in healthy donors. TCRdb keeps only in-frame clones here, not all; method: immunoSEQ multiplex PCR. Recorded for this sample: fewer than 150,000 clones. Sequencing was performed on PBMCs. These receptors all stem from a woman aged 55-69 years in good health and CMV-seronegative. The CDR3 runs from the conserved cysteine through the conserved F or W. D genes are given only for firm matches.

V gene	CDR3 length	D gene	J gene	CDR3 protein	CDR3 DNA
TRBV5-4	15	NA	TRBJ2-1	CASSWTGVVYNEQFF	TGTGCCAGCAGCTGGACGGGGGTGGTTTACAATGAGCAGTTCTTC
TRBV10-3	15	TRBD1	TRBJ2-3	CAISGPGQGTDTQYF	TGTGCCATCAGTGGGCCGGGACAGGGGACAGATACGCAGTATTTT
TRBV6-5	14	NA	TRBJ2-2	CASSLFTNTGELFF	TGTGCCAGCAGTCTATTCACGAACACCGGGGAGCTGTTTTTT
TRBV29-1	12	NA	TRBJ2-5	CSVEFTQETQYF	TGCAGCGTTGAATTTACACAAGAGACCCAGTACTTC
TRBV5-1	17	NA	TRBJ2-1	CACSSQVQVGAYNEQFF	TGCGCCTGCAGCTCGCAGGTTCAGGTAGGCGCCTACAATGAGCAGTTCTTC
TRBV7-9	14	NA	TRBJ1-1	CASSLEGGNTEAFF	TGTGCCAGCAGCTTAGAGGGAGGGAACACTGAAGCTTTCTTT
TRBV28	13	NA	TRBJ1-5	CAGRRNSNQPQHF	TGTGCCGGGAGGCGGAATAGCAATCAGCCCCAGCATTTT
TRBV5-1	14	TRBD1	TRBJ2-3	CASSLGQGSDTQYF	TGCGCCAGCAGCTTGGGACAGGGATCAGATACGCAGTATTTT
TRBV7-8	17	NA	TRBJ1-3	CASSLDPPGPTGNTIYF	TGTGCCAGCAGCTTAGATCCCCCGGGTCCCACTGGAAACACCATATATTTT
TRBV4-1	17	NA	TRBJ1-5	CASSPRNLPGGEQPQHF	TGCGCCAGCAGCCCTAGAAATTTACCGGGGGGGGAACAGCCCCAGCATTTT
TRBV18	13	NA	TRBJ2-7	CASSPKGPDEQYF	TGTGCCAGCTCACCTAAGGGGCCTGACGAGCAGTACTTC
TRBV5-1	16	NA	TRBJ2-7	CASSLRGDSLRSEQYF	TGCGCCAGCAGCTTGAGGGGGGACAGCCTAAGATCGGAGCAGTACTTC
TRBV27	19	TRBD2	TRBJ2-1	CASTHLGVAGSPTYNEQFF	TGTGCCAGCACCCACCTGGGGGTAGCGGGAAGCCCTACCTACAATGAGCAGTTCTTC
TRBV6-1	13	TRBD1	TRBJ2-7	CASGGQGAPEQYF	TGTGCCAGCGGGGGACAGGGGGCGCCCGAGCAGTACTTC
TRBV6-1	15	TRBD1	TRBJ1-5	CASSEADRGSQPQHF	TGTGCCAGCAGTGAGGCGGACAGGGGAAGTCAGCCCCAGCATTTT
TRBV15	15	NA	TRBJ1-5	CATSRTRGGNQPQHF	TGTGCCACCAGCAGAACACGGGGGGGCAATCAGCCCCAGCATTTT
TRBV30	15	NA	TRBJ2-5	CAWSGETVPQETQYF	TGTGCCTGGAGTGGTGAAACGGTCCCTCAAGAGACCCAGTACTTC
TRBV28	14	NA	TRBJ1-1	CASSLVTAGTEAFF	TGTGCCAGCAGTTTAGTGACAGCGGGCACTGAAGCTTTCTTT
TRBV20-1	11	NA	TRBJ1-1	CSAGLGGGAFF	TGCAGTGCTGGACTGGGGGGGGGAGCTTTCTTT
TRBV6-6	16	NA	TRBJ1-2	CASSYTRTDPNYGYTF	TGTGCCAGCAGTTACACTCGGACAGACCCTAACTATGGCTACACCTTC
TRBV7-9	15	TRBD1	TRBJ2-7	CASSDSGTGGGEQYF	TGTGCCAGCAGCGACTCCGGGACAGGAGGGGGCGAGCAGTACTTC
TRBV14	14	NA	TRBJ2-7	CASSQVHGSYEQYF	TGTGCCAGCAGCCAAGTGCACGGGTCCTACGAGCAGTACTTC
TRBV7-2	12	NA	TRBJ2-3	CASSQFTDTQYF	TGTGCCAGCAGCCAGTTCACAGATACGCAGTATTTT
TRBV5-1	14	NA	TRBJ1-1	CASSPSGRGTEAFF	TGCGCCAGCAGCCCGTCCGGAAGGGGCACTGAAGCTTTCTTT
TRBV30	14	TRBD1	TRBJ1-5	CAWSMGTGDQPQHF	TGTGCCTGGAGCATGGGGACAGGGGATCAGCCCCAGCATTTT
TRBV2	15	TRBD2	TRBJ2-1	CASRDTSGAYNEQFF	TGTGCCAGCAGGGATACTAGCGGGGCCTACAATGAGCAGTTCTTC
TRBV15	18	TRBD2	TRBJ2-5	CATSRDAQGLAGLETQYF	TGTGCCACCAGCAGAGATGCGCAGGGACTAGCGGGCTTAGAGACCCAGTACTTC
TRBV7-9	15	TRBD2	TRBJ2-1	CASSLLTSGSFEQFF	TGTGCCAGCAGCTTATTAACTAGCGGGAGCTTTGAGCAGTTCTTC
TRBV15	14	TRBD2	TRBJ2-7	CATSPLAGGYGQYF	TGTGCCACCAGCCCCTTAGCGGGGGGCTACGGGCAGTACTTC